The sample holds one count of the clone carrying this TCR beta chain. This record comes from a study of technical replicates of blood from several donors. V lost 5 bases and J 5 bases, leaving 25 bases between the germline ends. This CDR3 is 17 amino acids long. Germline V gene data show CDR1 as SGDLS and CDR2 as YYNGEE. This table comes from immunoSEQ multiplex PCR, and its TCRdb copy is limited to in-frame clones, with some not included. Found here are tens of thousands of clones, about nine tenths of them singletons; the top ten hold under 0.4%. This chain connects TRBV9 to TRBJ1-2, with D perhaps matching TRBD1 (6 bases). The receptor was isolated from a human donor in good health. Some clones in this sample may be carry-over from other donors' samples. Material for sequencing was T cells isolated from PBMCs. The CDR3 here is CASSAKTGPKPPYGYTF. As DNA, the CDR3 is TGTGCCAGCAGTGCTAAGACAGGACCGAAACCTCCGTATGGCTACACCTTC.